The rows below give T cell receptor beta chains drawn from one sample of a study of immune cell composition in non-small cell lung cancer. Method: immunoSEQ multiplex PCR; TCRdb's copy keeps in-frame clones and lacks some. The sample lists roughly 10,000 clones; about 60% were seen once. The sample taken for sequencing was lung tumor tissue. These receptors were obtained from a human donor with non-small cell lung cancer. Each CDR3 is given with its conserved first and last residue. Fields, in order: V gene, clone size, CDR3 protein. The size entry is marked missing in some rows and otherwise reads once, few, many or a size class.

>TRBV6-4|few
CASSDPGQGAYEQYF
>TRBV19|few
CASSISGEQYF
>TRBV4-2|-
CASSQDAASYEQYF
>TRBV14|-
CASSPFTKNTGELFF
>TRBV27|-
CASSLSRDTEAFF
>TRBV2|-
CASSASGISYEQYF
>TRBV5-1|-
CASSRDWGGDYGYTF
>TRBV28|-
CASSFPGLGYGYTF
>TRBV7-9|few
CASSWRSGGNEQFF
>TRBV13|-
CASSPRRHSEQFF
>TRBV6-5|-
CASRSGIGSYNEQFF
>TRBV10-3|-
CAITPGDSRDTQYF
>TRBV6-6|-
CASRTRDTQYF
>TRBV29-1|large
CSVELYNEQFF
>TRBV5-5|-
CASSPRDRRPEQYF
>TRBV28|-
CASSLPTAGASNQPQHF
>TRBV4-3|-
CASSQDLGTSGRSSPYGQYF
>TRBV29-1|-
CSVEGGQGAQTYNEQFF
>TRBV6-1|-
CASGTNYEQYF
>TRBV18|few
CASSTDSNYGYTF
>TRBV5-1|-
CASSFSQGAGYEQYF
>TRBV28|-
CASSPQSYEQYF
>TRBV18|few
CASSLALAGEETQYF
>TRBV7-2|few
CASSPEVNQETQYF
>TRBV28|-
CASSSRPGQSGANVLTF
>TRBV11-1|once
CASSLWTSGRGNEQFF
>TRBV27|few
CASIKDRIGAEAFF
>TRBV29-1|-
CSVERALASDTQYF
>TRBV7-6|few
CASSTLRVGLYGYTF
>TRBV7-8|-
CASYGRETGELFF
>TRBV4-3|once
CASSQDSGGRGRQFF
>TRBV11-2|-
CASSQTGLQADTQYF
>TRBV7-2|-
CASSLDGLAAYEQYF
>TRBV9|-
CASSVEAGSSGTDTQYF
>TRBV9|few
CASSVRGSGDTQYF
>TRBV6-5|-
CASSYGQYTEAFF
>TRBV7-2|-
CASSFGSGLVTEAFF